This TCR beta chain was profiled in a study of blood T cell repertoires in COVID-19. The repertoire was sequenced with immunoSEQ multiplex PCR; TCRdb's copy has only in-frame clones and lacks some. The sample holds roughly 200,000 clones, 70% to 90% seen once. This clone was counted a single time. Germline V CDR1 and CDR2: SGHRS, YFSETQ. The CDR3 consists of 15 residues. J gave up 7 bases and V 0 bases, and 9 bases lay outside the gene matches. The chain couples TRBV5-1 to TRBJ2-5, with TRBD2 matching 7 bases. Sequencing was performed on peripheral blood. This receptor was identified in a man aged 55-75 years with active or convalescent COVID-19. DNA of the CDR3: TGCGCCAGCAGCTTGGGGGCTAGCGGACTGGGGACCCAGTACTTC. Translated, it gives CASSLGASGLGTQYF.